The sequence of this T cell receptor (beta chain) was determined in a study of monozygotic twins with inflammatory bowel disease. TCRdb re-called the 5' RACE reads and gives one entry per CDR3 protein, without DNA. The record lists over 350,000 distinct CDR3 sequences, of which the ten most abundant hold approximately 2.4%. This CDR3 spans 15 amino acids. Germline CDR1 SNHLY, CDR2 FYNNEI. V is TRBV2 and J is TRBJ2-5. The receptor was isolated from a human donor with ulcerative colitis or Crohn's disease, or a healthy co-twin of an affected twin (not recorded which). The sample was blood. CDR3 in amino acids: CASSEALKGLETQYF.